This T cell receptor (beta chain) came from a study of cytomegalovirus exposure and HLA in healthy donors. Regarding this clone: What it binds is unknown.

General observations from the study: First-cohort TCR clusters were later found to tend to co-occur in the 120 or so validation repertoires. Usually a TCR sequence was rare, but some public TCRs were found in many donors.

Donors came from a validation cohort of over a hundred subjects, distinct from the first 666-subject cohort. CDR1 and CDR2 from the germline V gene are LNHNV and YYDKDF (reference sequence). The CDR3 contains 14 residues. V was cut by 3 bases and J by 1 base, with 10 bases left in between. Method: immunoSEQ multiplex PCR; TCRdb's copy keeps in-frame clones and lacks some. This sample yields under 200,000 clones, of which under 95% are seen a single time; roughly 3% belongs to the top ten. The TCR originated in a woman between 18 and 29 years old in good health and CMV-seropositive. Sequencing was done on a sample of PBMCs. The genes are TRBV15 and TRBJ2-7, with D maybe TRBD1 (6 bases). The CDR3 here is CATSRETGSYEQYF. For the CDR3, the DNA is TGTGCCACCAGCAGGGAGACAGGTTCCTACGAGCAGTACTTC.